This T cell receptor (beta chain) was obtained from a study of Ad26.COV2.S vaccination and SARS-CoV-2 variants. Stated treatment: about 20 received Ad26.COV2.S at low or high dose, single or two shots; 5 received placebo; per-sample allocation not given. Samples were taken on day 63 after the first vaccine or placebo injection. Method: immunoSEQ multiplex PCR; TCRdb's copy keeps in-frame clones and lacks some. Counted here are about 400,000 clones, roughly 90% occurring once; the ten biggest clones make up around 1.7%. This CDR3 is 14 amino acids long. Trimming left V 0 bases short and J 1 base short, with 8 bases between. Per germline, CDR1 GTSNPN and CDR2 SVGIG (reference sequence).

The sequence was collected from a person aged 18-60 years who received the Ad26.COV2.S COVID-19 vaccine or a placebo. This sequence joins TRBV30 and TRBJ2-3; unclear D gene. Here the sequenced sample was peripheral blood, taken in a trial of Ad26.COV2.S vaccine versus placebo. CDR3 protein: CAWSVGLGTDTQYF. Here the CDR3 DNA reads TGTGCCTGGAGTGTAGGGCTCGGCACAGATACGCAGTATTTT.